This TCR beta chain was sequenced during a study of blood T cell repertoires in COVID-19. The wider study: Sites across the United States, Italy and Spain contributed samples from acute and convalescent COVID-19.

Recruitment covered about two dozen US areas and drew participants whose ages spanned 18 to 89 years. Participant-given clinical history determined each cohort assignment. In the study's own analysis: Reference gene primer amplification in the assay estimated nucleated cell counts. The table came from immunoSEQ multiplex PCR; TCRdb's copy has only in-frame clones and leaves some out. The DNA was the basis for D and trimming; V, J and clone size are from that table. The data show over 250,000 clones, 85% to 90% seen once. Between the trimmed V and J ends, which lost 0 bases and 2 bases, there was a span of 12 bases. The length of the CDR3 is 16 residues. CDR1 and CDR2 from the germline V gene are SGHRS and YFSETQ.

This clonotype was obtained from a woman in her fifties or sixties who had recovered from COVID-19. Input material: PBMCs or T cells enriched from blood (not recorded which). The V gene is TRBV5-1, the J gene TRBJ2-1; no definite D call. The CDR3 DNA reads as TGCGCCAGCAGCTTGGCCTTTAGGAGTACCTACAATGAGCAGTTCTTC. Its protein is CASSLAFRSTYNEQFF.